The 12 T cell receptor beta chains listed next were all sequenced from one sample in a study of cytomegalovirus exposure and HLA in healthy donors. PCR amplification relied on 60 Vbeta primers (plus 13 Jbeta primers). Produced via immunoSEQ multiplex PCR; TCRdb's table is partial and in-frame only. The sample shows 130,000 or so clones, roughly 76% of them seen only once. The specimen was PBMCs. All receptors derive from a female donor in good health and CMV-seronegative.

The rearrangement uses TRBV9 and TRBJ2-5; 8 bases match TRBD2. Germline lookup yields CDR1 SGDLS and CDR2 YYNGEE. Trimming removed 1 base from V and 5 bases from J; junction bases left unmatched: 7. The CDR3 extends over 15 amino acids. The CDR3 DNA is TGTGCCAGCAGCGTAAATCCGGGGGGGCAGGAGACCCAGTACTTC. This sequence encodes CASSVNPGGQETQYF.

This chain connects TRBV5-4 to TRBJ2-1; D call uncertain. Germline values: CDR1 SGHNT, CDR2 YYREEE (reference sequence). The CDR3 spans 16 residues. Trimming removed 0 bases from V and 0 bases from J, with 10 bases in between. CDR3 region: CASSLGPTSSYNEQFF. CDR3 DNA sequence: TGTGCCAGCAGCTTGGGGCCCACAAGCTCCTACAATGAGCAGTTCTTC.

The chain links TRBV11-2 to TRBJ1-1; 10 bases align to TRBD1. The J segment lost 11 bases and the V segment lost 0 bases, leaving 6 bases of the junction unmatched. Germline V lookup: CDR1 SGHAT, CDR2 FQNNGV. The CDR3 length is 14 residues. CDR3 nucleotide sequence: TGTGCCAGCAGCTTAGATGGGTGGGGACAGGGGGCTTTCTTT. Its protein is CASSLDGWGQGAFF.

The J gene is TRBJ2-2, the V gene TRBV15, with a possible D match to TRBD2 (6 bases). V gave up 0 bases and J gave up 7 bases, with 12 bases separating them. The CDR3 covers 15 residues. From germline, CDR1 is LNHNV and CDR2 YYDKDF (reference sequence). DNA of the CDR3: TGTGCCACCAGCAGAGATAGACTAGACGGCGGGGAGCTGTTTTTT. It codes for CATSRDRLDGGELFF.

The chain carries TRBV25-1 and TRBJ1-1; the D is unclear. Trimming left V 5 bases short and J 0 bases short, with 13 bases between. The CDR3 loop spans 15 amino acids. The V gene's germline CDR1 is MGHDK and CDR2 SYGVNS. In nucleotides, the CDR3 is TGTGCCAGCAGTTCAGGCCAATCTTTGAACACTGAAGCTTTCTTT. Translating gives CASSSGQSLNTEAFF.

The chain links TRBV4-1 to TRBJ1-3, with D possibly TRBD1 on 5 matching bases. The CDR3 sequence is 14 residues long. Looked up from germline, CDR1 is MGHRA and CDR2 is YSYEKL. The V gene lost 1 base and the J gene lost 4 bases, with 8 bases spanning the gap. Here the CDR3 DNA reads TGCGCCAGCAGCCAAGCAGGGTTGGGAAACACCATATATTTT. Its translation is CASSQAGLGNTIYF.

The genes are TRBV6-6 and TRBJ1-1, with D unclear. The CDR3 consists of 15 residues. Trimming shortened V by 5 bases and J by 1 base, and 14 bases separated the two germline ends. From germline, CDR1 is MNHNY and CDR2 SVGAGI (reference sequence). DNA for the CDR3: TGTGCCAGCAGTCCCCGGGGTCCCTCGAACACTGAAGCTTTCTTT. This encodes CASSPRGPSNTEAFF.

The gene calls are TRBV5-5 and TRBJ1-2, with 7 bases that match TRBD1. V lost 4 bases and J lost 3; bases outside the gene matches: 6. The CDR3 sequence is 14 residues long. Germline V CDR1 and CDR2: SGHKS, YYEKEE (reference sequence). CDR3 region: CASSNAGTDYGYTF. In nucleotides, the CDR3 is TGTGCCAGCAGCAACGCCGGGACAGACTATGGCTACACCTTC.

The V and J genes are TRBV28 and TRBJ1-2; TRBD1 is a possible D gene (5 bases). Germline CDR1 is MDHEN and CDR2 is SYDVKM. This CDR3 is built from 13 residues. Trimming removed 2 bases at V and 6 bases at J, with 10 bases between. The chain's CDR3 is CASSLISGNGYTF. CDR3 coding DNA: TGTGCCAGCAGTTTAATTTCAGGGAATGGCTACACCTTC.

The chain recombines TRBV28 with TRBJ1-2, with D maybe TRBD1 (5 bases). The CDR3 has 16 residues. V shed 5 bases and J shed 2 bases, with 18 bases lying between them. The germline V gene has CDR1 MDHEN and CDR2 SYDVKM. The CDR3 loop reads CASSQPRSQANYGYTF. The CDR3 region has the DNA TGTGCCAGCAGTCAACCCCGTTCACAGGCGAACTATGGCTACACCTTC.

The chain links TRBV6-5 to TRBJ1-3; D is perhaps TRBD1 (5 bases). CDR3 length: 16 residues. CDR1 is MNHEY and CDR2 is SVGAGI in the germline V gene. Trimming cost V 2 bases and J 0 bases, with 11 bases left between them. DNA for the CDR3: TGTGCCAGCAGTTACGTGGGGGGGAGCTCTGGAAACACCATATATTTT. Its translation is CASSYVGGSSGNTIYF.

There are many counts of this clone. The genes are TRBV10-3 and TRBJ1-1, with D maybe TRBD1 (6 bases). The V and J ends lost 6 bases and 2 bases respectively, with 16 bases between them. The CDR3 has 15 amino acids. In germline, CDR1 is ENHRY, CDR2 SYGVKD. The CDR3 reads CAIRGGGALNTEAFF. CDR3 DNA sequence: TGTGCCATCAGGGGAGGGGGGGCTTTAAACACTGAAGCTTTCTTT.